This T cell receptor (beta chain) was identified in a study of T cell repertoires in cytomegalovirus infection (dated by TCRdb to about 2019). Concerning the study at large: Peptide stimulations targeted recently identified HLA-C-restricted CMV epitopes, whose presentation resists viral immunomodulation, together with well-studied HLA-B-restricted epitopes. Donor HLA type was relevant to the analysis, as public TCR beta signatures indicated carriage of CMV infection together with the matching HLA type. Results and caveats for the whole study, not just this receptor: In the ex vivo response, HLA-C-restricted CMV-specific TCR beta clonotypes were dominant, and in two of eight donors the single most frequent clonotype came from this HLA-C-restricted group. In both this cohort and an independent cohort of some 350 donors, the cumulative frequency of public TCR beta family members distinguished carriers of CMV infection plus the relevant HLA type.

The instrument given in TCRdb is Illumina HiSeq 1500. TCRdb reworked the public reads: Q25 trimming with fastp, MiXCR clone assembly, productive beta chains retained. Each record represents a unique CDR3 protein, reported with the most common genes and DNA among its rows. The sample data list hundreds of thousands of distinct CDR3 sequences, and 29% of these were observed just once. 20% of the sample is held by the ten biggest clonotypes. In the paper's terms, the treatment or condition label means: in vitro stimulation with specific CMV peptide epitopes to enrich CMV-specific T cells. A word on this clonotype: This clone's antigen is unknown. Base qualities are not provided; no much larger clone lies one nucleotide away.

The TCR comes from a human donor in good health (CMV status not recorded). Some clones in this sample may be carry-over from other donors' samples. Material: cultured PBMCs, obtained from culture after CMV antigen stimulation.

DNA sequence: TGTGCCAGCAGCTTGGGGCGGACTACTGGCACAGATACGCAGTATTTT. Its amino acids are CASSLGRTTGTDTQYF. The V and J segments used are TRBV7-9 and TRBJ2-3; the D gene is perhaps TRBD2, on 6 matching bases. Cut back by 3 bases and 1 base, the V and J ends lie 14 bases apart. CDR1 and CDR2 are drawn from the germline V gene (reference sequence): SEHNR, FQNEAQ. There are 16 amino acids in the CDR3, from cysteine to phenylalanine inclusive. CDR3 DNA only is kept here, 48 bases in frame from base 1.